This T cell receptor (beta chain) was observed in a study of beta chain features in type 1 diabetes. Findings of the study overall: In type 1 diabetes patients, VDJ junctions had fewer insertions; deletions at these junctions were more frequent. There was no resolution here of whether HLA type influences TCRB rearrangement. All four CD4+ subsets from Type 1 diabetes patients carried moderately but significantly shorter TCRB CDR3s.

This CDR3 is 14 amino acids long. V was clipped by 1 base and J by 3 bases, with 9 bases between them. The germline gives CDR1 SGHTA, CDR2 FQGNSA. This clone has a handful of counts. Antigen unknown. Isolated RNA was reverse transcribed in full, so expressed TCRB transcripts were sequenced. Produced via immunoSEQ multiplex PCR; TCRdb's table is partial and in-frame only. Among nearly 350,000 clones listed, 9.3% were seen once. Material: central memory CD4+ T cells from blood. The origin of this receptor is a man aged 25 to 45 with type 1 diabetes. The chain carries TRBV7-2 and TRBJ1-1; a possible D gene is TRBD1 (6 bases). The CDR3 here is CASSLGGLDTEAFF. CDR3 in DNA: TGTGCCAGCAGCTTAGGGGGGCTCGACACTGAAGCTTTCTTT.